Below are 23 T cell receptor beta chains sequenced from a single sample in a study of CD8+ T cells in alopecia areata. The treatment here: oral pan-JAK inhibitor, 5-10 mg twice daily. RNA was extracted and reverse transcribed into cDNA as the sequencing template. Generated by immunoSEQ multiplex PCR, the TCRdb table keeps only in-frame clones and is missing some. The table lists roughly 200,000 clones, under 60% of them singletons. The material sequenced was CD8+ T cells sorted from blood, taken at week 24, from a patient treated with tofacitinib. The receptors were sampled from a human donor with alopecia areata.

The V and J genes are TRBV15 and TRBJ1-5; D perhaps matches TRBD1 (6 bases). This CDR3 is built from 15 residues. The V end was cut by 4 bases, the J end by 2 bases, with 12 bases between. CDR1 LNHNV and CDR2 YYDKDF come from the germline V gene (reference sequence). CDR3 in amino acids: CATSTQRGGNQPQHF. The CDR3 DNA sequence: TGTGCCACCAGCACTCAAAGGGGGGGCAATCAGCCCCAGCATTTT.

V and J are TRBV10-3 and TRBJ1-5; unclear D gene. Trimming cost V 4 bases and J 2 bases, with 12 bases left between them. The V gene's germline CDR1 is ENHRY and CDR2 SYGVKD. The CDR3 loop spans 15 amino acids. CDR3 region: CAISVNGEGNQPQHF. For the CDR3, the DNA is TGTGCCATCAGTGTTAATGGGGAGGGCAATCAGCCCCAGCATTTT.

V and J are TRBV5-1 and TRBJ2-7, with D tentatively TRBD2 (5 bases). V dropped 1 base and J dropped 0 bases, with 8 bases sitting between them. Germline V CDR1 and CDR2: SGHRS, YFSETQ. The CDR3 runs 14 residues. CDR3 coding DNA: TGCGCCAGCAGCTTGCGGACTTCCTCCTACGAGCAGTACTTC. Translating gives CASSLRTSSYEQYF. The variable domain in full, with the rest retrieved from reference TRBV5-1 and TRBJ2-7, is KAGVTQTPRYLIKTRGQQVTLSCSPISGHRSVSWYQQTPGQGLQFLFEYFSETQRNKGNFPGRFSGRQFSNSRSEMNVSTLELGDSALYLCASSLRTSSYEQYFGPGTRLTVT.

The chain has TRBV5-6 and TRBJ2-2; unclear D gene. Trimming shortened V by 1 base and J by 1 base, and 11 bases separated the two germline ends. Germline CDR1 reads SGHDT; CDR2 reads YYEEEE. This CDR3 has 16 residues. The DNA for the CDR3 is TGTGCCAGCAGCTTGAGGAGACCGAAGAACACCGGGGAGCTGTTTTTT. This gives the protein CASSLRRPKNTGELFF.

This chain connects TRBV4-1 to TRBJ2-5; D perhaps matches TRBD1 (6 bases). Trimming stripped 4 bases from V and 5 bases from J, with 17 bases between. The germline V gene has CDR1 MGHRA and CDR2 YSYEKL. The CDR3 runs to 15 residues. Here the CDR3 DNA reads TGCGCCAGCAGCCGGGGAGTGGGGGCTTGGGAGACCCAGTACTTC. Translating it yields CASSRGVGAWETQYF.

CDR3 loop: CASSFGQGYGYTF. Written as DNA, the CDR3 is TGTGCCAGCAGTTTTGGACAGGGATATGGCTACACCTTC. V usage is TRBV27 and J usage is TRBJ1-2, with 8 bases identical to TRBD1. J lost 5 bases, V lost 3 bases, and 2 bases had no gene match. Germline CDR1 is MNHEY and CDR2 is SMNVEV (reference sequence). The CDR3 contains 13 residues.

V and J are TRBV13 and TRBJ2-7, with a tentative D call TRBD2 (5 bases). The CDR3 extends over 15 amino acids. Germline lookup yields CDR1 PRHDT and CDR2 FYEKMQ (reference sequence). Trimming shortened V by 0 bases and J by 3 bases, and 12 bases separated the two germline ends. CDR3 nucleotides: TGTGCCAGCAGCTTAGGCCGGTCGGGAAGCTACGAGCAGTACTTC. Translated, it gives CASSLGRSGSYEQYF. The variable domain in full, with the rest retrieved from reference TRBV13 and TRBJ2-7, is AAGVIQSPRHLIKEKRETATLKCYPIPRHDTVYWYQQGPGQDPQFLISFYEKMQSDKGSIPDRFSAQQFSDYHSELNMSSLELGDSALYFCASSLGRSGSYEQYFGPGTRLTVT.

This clone has just a few counts. The CDR3 coding sequence is TGCAGCGCTCAAACGACCGGTCACGAGCAGTACTTC. Translated: CSAQTTGHEQYF. V is TRBV29-1 and J is TRBJ2-7; unclear D gene. Trimming removed 7 bases from V and 5 bases from J, with 15 bases in between. The CDR3 runs 12 residues. Germline lookup yields CDR1 SQVTM and CDR2 ANQGSEA.

This clone was seen only a few times. This chain connects TRBV4-1 to TRBJ2-3; TRBD1 or TRBD2 may be the D gene (6 bases each). From germline, CDR1 is MGHRA and CDR2 YSYEKL. The CDR3 spans 15 residues. The V end lost 0 bases, the J end lost 7 bases, and 14 bases lay between the germline ends. The CDR3 reads CASSQDGGGGNTQYF. For the CDR3, the DNA is TGCGCCAGCAGCCAAGATGGTGGGGGCGGGAATACGCAGTATTTT.

There are a few counts of this clone. The rearrangement links TRBV15 to TRBJ1-5, with D unclear. The CDR3 extends over 14 amino acids. Trimming removed 0 bases at V and 3 bases at J, with 6 bases between. From germline, CDR1 is LNHNV and CDR2 YYDKDF (reference sequence). CDR3 nucleotide sequence: TGTGCCACCAGCAGAGATTGGCCCAATCAGCCCCAGCATTTT. It translates to CATSRDWPNQPQHF.

This clone was counted a few times. This chain joins TRBV7-9 and TRBJ2-1; 8 positions match TRBD2. Trimming took 5 bases from V and 4 from J; bases not matched to a gene: 7. The germline V gene has CDR1 SEHNR and CDR2 FQNEAQ (reference sequence). The CDR3 has 15 residues. CDR3 sequence reads: CASSPGGAEYNEQFF. The CDR3 DNA reads TGTGCCAGCAGCCCCGGGGGGGCTGAGTACAATGAGCAGTTCTTC.

This clone appeared a single time. The chain joins TRBV5-6 to TRBJ1-2, with D perhaps TRBD1 (5 bases). V was pared by 2 bases and J by 3 bases, with 14 bases between. The CDR3 covers 15 residues. The germline CDR1 and CDR2 sequences are SGHDT and YYEEEE. DNA for the CDR3: TGTGCCAGCAGCTTCGCTCGGGACGGAGACTATGGCTACACCTTC. Translating it yields CASSFARDGDYGYTF. The whole variable domain, remainder taken from reference TRBV5-6 and TRBJ1-2, is DAGVTQSPTHLIKTRGQQVTLRCSPKSGHDTVSWYQQALGQGPQFIFQYYEEEERQRGNFPDRFSGHQFPNYSSELNVNALLLGDSALYLCASSFARDGDYGYTFGSGTRLTVV.

The chain has TRBV18 and TRBJ2-1; 11 bases line up with TRBD1. V shed 8 bases, J shed 8 bases, and the junction held 8 bases outside the gene matches. CDR1 is KGHSH and CDR2 is LQKENI in the germline V gene. The CDR3 spans 14 residues. The CDR3 DNA reads TGTGCCAGCCTCGGACAGGGGGCGCGGGATGAGCAGTTCTTC. Amino acids: CASLGQGARDEQFF.

This chain links TRBV30 with TRBJ1-1; the D is unclear. The CDR3 is made up of 15 amino acids. V lost 6 bases to trimming and J lost 3 bases, with 20 bases between them. Germline CDR1 is GTSNPN and CDR2 is SVGIG (reference sequence). The CDR3 loop is CACSIQRGYHTEAFF. For the CDR3, the DNA is TGTGCCTGCTCCATTCAACGAGGCTACCACACTGAAGCTTTCTTT.

The rearrangement links TRBV4-1 to TRBJ1-5, with D maybe TRBD1 (6 bases). V gave up 2 bases and J gave up 3 bases, with 8 bases separating them. The germline CDR1 and CDR2 sequences are MGHRA and YSYEKL. This CDR3 spans 14 amino acids. The CDR3 nucleotides are TGCGCCAGCAGCCAAACAGGGACCAATCAGCCCCAGCATTTT. Protein: CASSQTGTNQPQHF.

The rearrangement links TRBV29-1 to TRBJ2-3; unclear D gene. In germline, CDR1 is SQVTM, CDR2 ANQGSEA. Trimming left V 5 bases short and J 6 bases short, with 21 bases between. This CDR3 has 15 residues. The CDR3 DNA follows: TGCAGCGTTTCTGGGCGTCCGGGTATCGCTGATACGCAGTATTTT. Its translation: CSVSGRPGIADTQYF.

This clone came up once. V usage is TRBV2 and J usage is TRBJ1-6; D is unresolved. Germline CDR1 SNHLY, CDR2 FYNNEI. The CDR3 contains 16 residues. Deletions cut 7 bases from V and 0 bases from J, with 13 bases between. The CDR3: CASTRGTSSYNSPLHF. The CDR3 DNA follows: TGTGCCAGCACGCGGGGAACGAGCTCCTATAATTCACCCCTCCACTTT.

This clone was picked up a small number of times. The gene calls are TRBV13 and TRBJ2-3; no definite D call. V was trimmed by 4 bases and J by 4 bases, leaving 6 bases between them. There are 12 residues in the CDR3. Germline lookup yields CDR1 PRHDT and CDR2 FYEKMQ (reference sequence). The CDR3, as DNA: TGTGCCAGCAGCTCGATATCAGATACGCAGTATTTT. This sequence encodes CASSSISDTQYF. Variable domain in full (rest from reference TRBV13 and TRBJ2-3): AAGVIQSPRHLIKEKRETATLKCYPIPRHDTVYWYQQGPGQDPQFLISFYEKMQSDKGSIPDRFSAQQFSDYHSELNMSSLELGDSALYFCASSSISDTQYFGPGTRLTVL.

V gene TRBV19 combines with J gene TRBJ2-2, with TRBD1 matching over 7 bases. The CDR3 totals 14 residues. V was pared by 4 bases and J by 5 bases, with 4 bases of the junction left unmatched. Germline V gives CDR1 LNHDA, CDR2 SQIVND (reference sequence). This CDR3 is CASSRQGQTGELFF. CDR3 DNA sequence: TGTGCCAGTAGTAGACAGGGACAGACCGGGGAGCTGTTTTTT.

The chain carries TRBV14 and TRBJ2-5; D unresolved. V lost 0 bases, J lost 0 bases, and 17 bases lay in between. From germline, CDR1 is SGHDN and CDR2 FVKESK. The CDR3 covers 18 residues. CDR3 protein: CASSQDVGYYPYQETQYF. The CDR3 DNA reads as TGTGCCAGCAGCCAAGATGTGGGATACTACCCGTACCAAGAGACCCAGTACTTC. Filled out from reference TRBV14 and TRBJ2-5, the complete variable domain reads EAGVTQFPSHSVIEKGQTVTLRCDPISGHDNLYWYRRVMGKEIKFLLHFVKESKQDESGMPNNRFLAERTGGTYSTLKVQPAELEDSGVYFCASSQDVGYYPYQETQYFGPGTRLLVL.

This chain uses TRBV27 with TRBJ2-7, with D tentatively TRBD1 (6 bases). The CDR3 contains 14 residues. Germline CDR1 reads MNHEY; CDR2 reads SMNVEV (reference sequence). The V and J ends lost 5 bases and 6 bases respectively, with 17 bases between them. CDR3 sequence: CASSPRGRGGEQYF. The CDR3 nucleotides are TGTGCCAGCAGTCCCCGAGGCAGGGGTGGCGAGCAGTACTTC.

This clone was found a few times. The chain employs TRBV2 and TRBJ1-1; 9 positions match TRBD1. Per germline, CDR1 SNHLY and CDR2 FYNNEI. This CDR3 comprises 15 residues. Germline trimming cut 6 bases from V and 4 bases from J; bases unmatched to any gene: 9. CDR3 coding DNA: TGTGCCAGCAGGCCCTACAGGGGGCTGGGCACTGAAGCTTTCTTT. Translating gives CASRPYRGLGTEAFF.

This chain links TRBV4-2 with TRBJ2-3; no definite D call. This CDR3 comprises 14 residues. CDR1 and CDR2 from the germline V gene are LGHNA and YNFKEQ. V was cut by 1 base and J by 0 bases, with 5 bases left in between. The chain's CDR3 is CASSQGSSTDTQYF. The CDR3 DNA reads TGTGCCAGCAGCCAAGGGTCGAGCACAGATACGCAGTATTTT.